This T cell receptor beta chain was observed in a study of identical twins. TCRdb used MiXCR to reprocess the 5' RACE reads, holding one entry per CDR3 protein. The sample holds 200,000 to 300,000 distinct CDR3 sequences, 7.5% seen once. The V end lost 0 bases, the J end lost 1 base, and 6 bases lay between the germline ends. This CDR3 region has 13 residues. In germline, CDR1 is SQVTM, CDR2 ANQGSEA. This clonotype was counted many times. These same records also appear under a second study, on yellow fever vaccine responses in identical twins.

Sequencing used CD8+ T cells sorted from blood. The chain recombines TRBV29-1 with TRBJ1-1, with a tentative D call TRBD1 (5 bases). The sequence was collected from a young woman in good health. The CDR3 here is CSVEEGGNTEAFF. The CDR3 DNA is TGCAGCGTTGAAGAGGGGGGGAACACTGAAGCTTTCTTT.